This TCR beta chain originates from a study of blood T cell repertoires in COVID-19 (dated by TCRdb to the early 2020s). As for the study more broadly: The collaborator samples originated in the United States, Italy and Spain and spanned the acute and convalescent phases of COVID-19. Deeply sampled blood TCRbeta repertoires from subjects exposed to, actively infected with, or recovered from COVID-19 were included in the dataset. Samples were obtained from the ongoing ImmuneRACE study (first 160 participants) and from about 1,300 subjects provided by 6 global collaborators. A freely available public database, intended as a resource for researchers studying the immune response to SARS-CoV-2, is where the repertoires were released. The sample metadata nearly always contained a de-identified subject ID, COVID-19 status, age in years and sex. Where available, HLA class I and class II types were taken from metadata supplied by the sample provider and were not determined by assay-based typing. The material from the prospective study consisted of cDNA or gDNA derived from T cells, B-cell-depleted T cells, or PBMCs.

V is pared back by 8 bases and J by 9 bases, with 14 bases lying between the germline termini. Including the terminal cysteine and phenylalanine, the CDR3 comprises 12 residues. Only the CDR3 DNA is retained, 36 bases long and in frame from the first base. CDR1 and CDR2 are read off the germline V gene as MNHEY and SVGAGI. A word on this clone: This clone's antigen is unknown. No base-level quality is on record; no much larger clone is a single base apart.

The immunoSEQ Assay, a bias-controlled multiplex PCR, was used to amplify TCRbeta CDR3 regions from genomic DNA. In the original analysis: Within the assay, amplification of reference gene primers was used to estimate how many nucleated cells each sample contained. Sequence reads were collapsed and filtered to measure the absolute abundance of every unique TCRbeta CDR3 rearrangement. For each sample, productive Simpson clonality was calculated as the square root of Simpson's diversity index over productive rearrangements. TCRdb provides this immuneACCESS table in a form limited to in-frame rearrangements. Some clones are lacking; in checked studies, under half of them reflect an unresolved V gene, and why the rest are absent is not known. The DNA was the basis for D and trimming; V, J and clone size are from that table. This sample holds about 190,000 clones; over 75% were observed only once. Together, the top ten hold 2.5% to 3% of the sample.

The collaborating institutions used their own protocols to collect whole blood in K2EDTA tubes. For TCRbeta analysis, collaborators shipped samples in one of three forms: frozen whole blood, isolated PBMCs, or DNA extracted from either of those sample types. Broad study findings and their caveats: Clinical and demographic metadata were provided uncurated, with the amount varying by source and participant.

The sample taken for sequencing was peripheral blood. The rearranged chain carries TRBV6-5 and TRBJ1-3; the D region possibly corresponds to TRBD1 (5 bases align). This receptor was taken from a woman aged 80 or over with active or convalescent COVID-19. The base sequence is TGTGCCAGCGGGGGGACGGACCGCACCATATATTTT. This yields the protein CASGGTDRTIYF.